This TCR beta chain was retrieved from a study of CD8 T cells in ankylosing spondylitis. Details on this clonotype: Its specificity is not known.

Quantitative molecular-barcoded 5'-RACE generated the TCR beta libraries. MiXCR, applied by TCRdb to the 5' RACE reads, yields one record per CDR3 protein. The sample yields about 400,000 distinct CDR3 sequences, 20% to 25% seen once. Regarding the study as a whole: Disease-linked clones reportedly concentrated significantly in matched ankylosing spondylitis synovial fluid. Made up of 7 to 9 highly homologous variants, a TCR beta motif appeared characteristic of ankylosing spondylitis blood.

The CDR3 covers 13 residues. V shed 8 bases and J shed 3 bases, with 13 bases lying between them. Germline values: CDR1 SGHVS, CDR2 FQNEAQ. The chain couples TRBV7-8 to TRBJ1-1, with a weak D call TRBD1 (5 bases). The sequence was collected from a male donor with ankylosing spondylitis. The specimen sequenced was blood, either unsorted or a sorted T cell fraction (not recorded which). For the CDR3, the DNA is TGTGCCAGCGGTGACGGGGGGTACACTGAAGCTTTCTTT. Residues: CASGDGGYTEAFF.